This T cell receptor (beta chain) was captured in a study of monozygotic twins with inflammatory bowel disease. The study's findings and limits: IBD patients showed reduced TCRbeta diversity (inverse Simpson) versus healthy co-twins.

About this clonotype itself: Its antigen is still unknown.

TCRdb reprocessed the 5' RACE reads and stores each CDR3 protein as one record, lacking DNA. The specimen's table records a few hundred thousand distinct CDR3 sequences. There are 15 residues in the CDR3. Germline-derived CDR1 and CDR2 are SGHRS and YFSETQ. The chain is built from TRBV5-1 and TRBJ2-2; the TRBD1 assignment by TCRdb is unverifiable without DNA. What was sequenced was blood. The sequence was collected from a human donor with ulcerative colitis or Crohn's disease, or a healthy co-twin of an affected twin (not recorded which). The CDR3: CASSPGRTTAGELFF. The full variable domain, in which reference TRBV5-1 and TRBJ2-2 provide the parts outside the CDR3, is KAGVTQTPRYLIKTRGQQVTLSCSPISGHRSVSWYQQTPGQGLQFLFEYFSETQRNKGNFPGRFSGRQFSNSRSEMNVSTLELGDSALYLCASSPGRTTAGELFFGEGSRLTVL.